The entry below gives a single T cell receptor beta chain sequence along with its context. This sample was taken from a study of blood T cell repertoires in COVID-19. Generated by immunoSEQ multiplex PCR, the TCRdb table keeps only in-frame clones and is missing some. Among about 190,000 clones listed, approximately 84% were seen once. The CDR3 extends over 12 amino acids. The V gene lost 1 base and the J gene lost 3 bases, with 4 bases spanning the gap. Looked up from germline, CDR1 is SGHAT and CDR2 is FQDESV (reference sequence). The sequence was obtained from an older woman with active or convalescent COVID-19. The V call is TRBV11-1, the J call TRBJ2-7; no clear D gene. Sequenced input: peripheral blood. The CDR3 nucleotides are TGTGCCAGCAGCTTAGACGGCTACGAGCAGTACTTC. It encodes CASSLDGYEQYF.